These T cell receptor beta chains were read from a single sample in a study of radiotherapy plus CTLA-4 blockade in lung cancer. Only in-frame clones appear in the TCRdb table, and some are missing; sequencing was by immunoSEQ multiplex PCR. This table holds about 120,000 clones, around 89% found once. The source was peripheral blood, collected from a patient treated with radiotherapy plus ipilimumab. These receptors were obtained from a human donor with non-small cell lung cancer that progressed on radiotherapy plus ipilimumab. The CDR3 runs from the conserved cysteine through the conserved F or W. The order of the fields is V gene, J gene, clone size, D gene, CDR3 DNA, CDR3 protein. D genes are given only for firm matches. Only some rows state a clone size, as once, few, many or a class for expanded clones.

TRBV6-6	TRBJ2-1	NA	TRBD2	TGTGCCAGCAGTTACTCGAGAGCGGGGAATGAGCAGTTCTTC	CASSYSRAGNEQFF
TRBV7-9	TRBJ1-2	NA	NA	TGTGCCAGCAGCCCGAGCGCAGGGAGCGACTATGGCTACACCTTC	CASSPSAGSDYGYTF
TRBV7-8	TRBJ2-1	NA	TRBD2	TGTGCCAGCAGCCTCCGGACTAGCAACACATACAATGAGCAGTTCTTC	CASSLRTSNTYNEQFF
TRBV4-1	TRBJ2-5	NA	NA	TGCGCCAGCAGCAAGGGGCTCGCGGCCCAAGAGACCCAGTACTTC	CASSKGLAAQETQYF
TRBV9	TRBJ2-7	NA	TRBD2	TGTGCCAGCAGTCTAGCGGGGTGGGGCTACGAGCAGTACTTC	CASSLAGWGYEQYF
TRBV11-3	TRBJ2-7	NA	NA	TGTGCCAGCAGCTTTGGGAAGGGAGGCTACGAGCAGTACTTC	CASSFGKGGYEQYF
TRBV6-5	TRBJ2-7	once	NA	TGTGCCAGCAGCCTTTGGACGGTCGGCGAGCAGTACTTC	CASSLWTVGEQYF
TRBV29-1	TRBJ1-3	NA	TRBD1	TGCAGTATCCTAGGGGGCACAGGAAACACCATATATTTT	CSILGGTGNTIYF
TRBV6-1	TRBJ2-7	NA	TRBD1	TGTGCCAGCAGTCGGACAGGGGACTACGAGCAGTACTTC	CASSRTGDYEQYF
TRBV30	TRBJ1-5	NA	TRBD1	TGTGCCTCCCAGGGGGGACGCAATCAGCCCCAGCATTTT	CASQGGRNQPQHF
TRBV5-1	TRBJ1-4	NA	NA	TGCGCCAGCAGCTTGGGACAGGAGAGTGAAAAACTGTTTTTT	CASSLGQESEKLFF
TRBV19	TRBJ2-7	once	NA	TGTGCCAGTAGTATGCATGCCGGGGGGCTTTACGAGCAGTACTTC	CASSMHAGGLYEQYF
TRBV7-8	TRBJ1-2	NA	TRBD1	TGTGCCAGCAGCCCGCCGACAGGGCGGAATGTTGGCTACACCTTC	CASSPPTGRNVGYTF
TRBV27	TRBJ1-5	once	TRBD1	TGTGCCAGCAGTCGGACAGGTGGGATAGGTAGCAATCAGCCCCAGCATTTT	CASSRTGGIGSNQPQHF